This paragraph reports one T cell receptor (beta chain). Other DNA sequences in the sample encode the same CDR3. Original processing methods: Amplifying reference gene primers gave estimates of nucleated cell counts. Clones were read by immunoSEQ multiplex PCR, and TCRdb kept only the in-frame ones, dropping some. V, J and clone size are taken as reported in that table, and D and trimming were inferred from the DNA itself. The sample contains fewer than 300,000 clones, about 89% of which appear only once. Germline V gene lookup returns CDR1 SGHRS and CDR2 YFSETQ. The CDR3 has 15 residues. The V end was cut by 4 bases, the J end by 7 bases, with 18 bases between. This sample stems from a study of blood T cell repertoires in COVID-19.

Material: peripheral blood. This TCR was sampled from a man between 25 and 39 years old with acute or convalescent COVID-19. The genes are TRBV5-1 and TRBJ2-1; tentative D call: TRBD2 (6 bases). This chain's CDR3 is CASSDPARELNEQFF. In DNA form, the CDR3 reads TGCGCCAGCAGCGACCCGGCGCGGGAATTGAATGAGCAGTTCTTC.